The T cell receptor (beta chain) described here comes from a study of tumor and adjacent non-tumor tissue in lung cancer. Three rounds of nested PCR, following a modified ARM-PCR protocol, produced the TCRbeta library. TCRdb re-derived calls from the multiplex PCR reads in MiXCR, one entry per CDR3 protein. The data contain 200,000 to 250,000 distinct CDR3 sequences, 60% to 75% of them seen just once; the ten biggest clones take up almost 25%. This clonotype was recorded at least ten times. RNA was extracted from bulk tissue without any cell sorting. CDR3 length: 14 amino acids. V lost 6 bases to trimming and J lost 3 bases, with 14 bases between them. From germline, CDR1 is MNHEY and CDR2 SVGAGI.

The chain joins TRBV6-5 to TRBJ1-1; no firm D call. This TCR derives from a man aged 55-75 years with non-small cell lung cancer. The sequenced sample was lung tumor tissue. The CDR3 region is CASRNFWRDTEAFF. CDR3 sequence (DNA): TGTGCCAGCAGGAACTTTTGGAGGGACACTGAAGCTTTCTTT.